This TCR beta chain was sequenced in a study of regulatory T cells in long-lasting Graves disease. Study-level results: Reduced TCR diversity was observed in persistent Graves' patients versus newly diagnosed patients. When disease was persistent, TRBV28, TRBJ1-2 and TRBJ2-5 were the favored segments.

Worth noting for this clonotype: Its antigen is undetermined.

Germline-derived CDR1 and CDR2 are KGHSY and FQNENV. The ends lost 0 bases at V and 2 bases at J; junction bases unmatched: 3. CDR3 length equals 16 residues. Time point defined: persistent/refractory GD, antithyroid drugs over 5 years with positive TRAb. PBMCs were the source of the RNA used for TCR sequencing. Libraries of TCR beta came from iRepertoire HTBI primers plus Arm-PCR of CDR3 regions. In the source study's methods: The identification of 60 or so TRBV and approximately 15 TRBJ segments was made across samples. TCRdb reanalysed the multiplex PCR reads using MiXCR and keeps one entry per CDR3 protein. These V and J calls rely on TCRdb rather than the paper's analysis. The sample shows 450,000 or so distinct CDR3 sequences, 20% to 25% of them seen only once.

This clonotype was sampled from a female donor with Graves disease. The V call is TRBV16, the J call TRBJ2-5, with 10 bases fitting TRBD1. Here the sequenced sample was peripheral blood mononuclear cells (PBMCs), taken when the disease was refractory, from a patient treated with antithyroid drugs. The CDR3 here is CASSQSTGGGQETQYF. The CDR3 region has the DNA TGTGCCAGCAGCCAATCGACAGGGGGCGGTCAAGAGACCCAGTACTTC.